The source of this T cell receptor (beta chain) is a study of cytomegalovirus exposure and HLA in healthy donors. Study-level findings and limits: TCR beta chain V- and J-gene trimming was linked, in a later analysis, to a missense variant in DCLRE1C. Analysis performed later showed TCR beta chains linked to HLA being more clonally expanded than equally common others.

The donors comprised healthy bone marrow donors. PCR was performed using 60 Vbeta and 13 Jbeta primers. Authors' processing steps: The count from a later analysis was some 81 million unique TCR beta chains, 9 million to 12 million of them shared. The table came from immunoSEQ multiplex PCR; TCRdb's copy has only in-frame clones and leaves some out. V, J and clone size derive from that table, while D and trimming were established from the DNA sequence. Of approximately 100,000 clones in the sample, 70% to 80% are singletons; the top ten hold roughly 2.5%. V lost 1 base and J 0 bases, leaving 18 bases between the germline ends. This CDR3 has 17 amino acids. Germline V CDR1 and CDR2: SQVTM, ANQGSEA. Notes on this clone: Its antigen remains unidentified.

The rearrangement links TRBV29-1 to TRBJ1-2, with D possibly matching TRBD1 (5 bases). Sequencing used PBMCs. The receptor comes from a man aged 50-59 years in good health and CMV-seropositive. This CDR3 reads CSVEGGGAKRSNYGYTF. CDR3 in DNA: TGCAGCGTTGAAGGCGGAGGGGCGAAACGATCTAACTATGGCTACACCTTC.